This TCR beta chain was recorded in a study of shared clonotypes between healthy human individuals (TCRdb year 2020). With respect to the entire study: A few men and two women, aged 18 to 49 years, made up the cohort. For each donor, CD4 naive and CD4 memory were each given three plates, CD8 naive was given two plates, and CD8 memory was given one plate. Blood TCR repertoires of roughly 5 healthy adults were deeply sequenced to estimate repertoire size and the extent of clonotype sharing between individuals. To increase sequencing depth and limit assay-specific biases, TCR repertoire library preparation and sequencing were carried out by different laboratories using diverse techniques. Each donor's leukapheresis produced roughly between roughly 0.9 and 9 billion PBMCs.

Broad study findings and their caveats: Because the study included a small number of donors, the genetic and exposure-history diversity represented was limited. Sharing across several donors was observed for about 5% of naive CD4, over 3% of naive CD8, 2.3% of memory CD4, and over 0.3% of memory CD8 clonotypes. Based on pairwise subsampling, the degree of clonotype sharing among donors was expected to be affected by sequencing depth. Incomplete sequencing was indicated by rarefaction of sorted-subset datasets, despite the large sequencing depth. Sampling was restricted to blood, and TCR repertoires in tissue are likely to differ from TCR repertoires in blood. Naive subsets generally had larger estimated clonotype richness than memory subsets did. Higher generation probabilities were observed for clonotypes shared by all four sorted-subset donors than for non-shared clonotypes.

Using the deep immunoSEQ assay, TCR CDR3 regions were amplified from genomic DNA by multiplex PCR. For each cell subset, the extracted genomic DNA was distributed evenly across all wells of several immunoSEQ 96-well plates, and each plate served as one replicate. Each replicate PCR for sorted subsets received approximately 220 ng genomic DNA, equal to around 32,000 T cell genomes. Purified libraries were measured with a Qubit 3.0 fluorometer, size-checked on a Bioanalyzer 2100, and measured again with the KAPA Library Quantification kit. Each immunoSEQ 96-well plate was sequenced on its own single-read 150-cycle Illumina NextSeq 550 flow cell. The original pipeline was this. Because the immunoSEQ output included only junctional sequences and no quality scores, the filtering could not be the same as the filtering used for full-length reads. Sequences were annotated with PyIR, a Python wrapper for IgBLAST v1.9, using IMGT germline references to assign V/J genes and CDR3. Reads were filtered out if the reads had weak V/J assignments (E-value above 1e-6), no CDR3, stop codons, out-of-frame junctions, or ambiguous translated residues. V3J clonotypes were defined as sequences sharing the same inferred V gene, J gene, and CDR3 amino acid sequence. Percentage overlap between repertoires was computed as shared unique clonotypes divided by the size of the smaller repertoire. RTK rarefaction, the Chao1 estimator, and Recon v2.1 estimates of unobserved clonotypes were used to assess repertoire richness. Generation probabilities for all TCRbeta clonotypes obtained by the gDNA method from a handful of donors were computed using OLGA. The immuneACCESS repertoire file appears here via TCRdb, limited to in-frame rearrangements. These files lack a portion of the clones; in checked studies, under half of the deficit traces to unresolved V genes, and the cause of the others is not known. V, J and clone size derive from that table, while D and trimming were established from the DNA sequence. The sample table lists 1.5 million to 2.5 million clones, about 95% of them with a count of one. The ten biggest clones cover 0.9% to 1.5% of the sample.

Taken from cysteine to phenylalanine, the CDR3 has 15 residues. Solely the CDR3 DNA is kept, with 45 bases framed from the first base. Based on the germline V gene, the CDR1 and CDR2 sequences are LGHNA and YSLEER. Unmatched junction bases come to 3, with V trimmed by 5 bases and J by 2 bases. CD8 naive samples consisted of CD45RO-negative cells that were positively selected for CCR7, yielding a CD45RA+CCR7+ population without TemRA cells. The donors were healthy, HIV-negative adults with no recently reported acute infections or vaccinations. All donors were Caucasian adults living in Nashville, Tennessee, USA. Blood was obtained by leukapheresis, after which PBMCs were separated by Ficoll-Histopaque density gradient centrifugation and cryopreserved in liquid nitrogen vapor phase. Analytical flow cytometry was used to check the purity and quantity of each magnetically sorted T cell population. Genomic DNA was isolated from every sorted fraction and measured by UV absorbance on a Nanodrop 2000c.

Worth noting for this clone: This clone's antigen is unknown. No per-base quality is available; no much larger clone lies one base away.

The sequencing input was naive CD8+ T cells sorted from blood. In the paper's terms, the cell subset or site label means: CD45RA+CCR7+. The clonotype was recovered from a man younger than 30 in good health. The sequence links TRBV4-3 to TRBJ2-5, with 12 central nucleotides matching TRBD2. The DNA sequence follows: TGCGCCAGCAGCTCCGGACTAGCGGGACAAGAGACCCAGTACTTC. It specifies CASSSGLAGQETQYF.